The T cell receptor beta chain described here comes from a study of blood T cell repertoires in COVID-19. Measured with immunoSEQ multiplex PCR; TCRdb has only the in-frame clones, and not every one. This sample has 350,000 to 450,000 clones, with about 87% found just once. Germline CDR1 and CDR2: SGHRS and YFSETQ. The CDR3 spans 14 residues. V was pared by 0 bases and J by 6 bases, with 3 bases of the junction left unmatched. This clone was seen more than once but under ten times. The sample has other DNA sequences that encode this CDR3 too. The sample comprised PBMCs or T cells enriched from blood (not recorded which). This chain links TRBV5-1 with TRBJ1-5; 7 bases match TRBD1. This TCR was recovered from a man aged 40-49 years in a cohort exposed to, infected with or recovered from COVID-19 (not recorded which). The CDR3 nucleotides are TGCGCCAGCAGCTTGGGAGGGGGCAGTCAGCCCCAGCATTTT. Its protein product is CASSLGGGSQPQHF.